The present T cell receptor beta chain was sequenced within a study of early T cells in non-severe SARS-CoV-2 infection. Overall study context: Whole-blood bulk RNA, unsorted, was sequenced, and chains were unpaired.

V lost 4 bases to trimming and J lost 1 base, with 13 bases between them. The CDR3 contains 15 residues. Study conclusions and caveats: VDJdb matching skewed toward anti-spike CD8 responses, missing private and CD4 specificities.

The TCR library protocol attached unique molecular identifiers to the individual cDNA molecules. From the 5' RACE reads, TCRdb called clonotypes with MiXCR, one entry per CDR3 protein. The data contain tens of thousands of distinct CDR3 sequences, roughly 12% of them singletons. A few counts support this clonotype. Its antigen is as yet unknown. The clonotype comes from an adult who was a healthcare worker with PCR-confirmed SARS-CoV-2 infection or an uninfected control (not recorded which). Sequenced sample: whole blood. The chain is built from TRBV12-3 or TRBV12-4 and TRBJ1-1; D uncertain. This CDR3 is CASSSADGRNTEAFF. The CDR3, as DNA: TGTGCCAGCAGTTCGGCGGACGGAAGGAACACTGAAGCTTTCTTT.